Below are 21 T cell receptor beta chains sequenced from a single sample in a study of Graves' ophthalmopathy and Graves' hyperthyroidism. RNA transcripts yielded amplified TCR beta CDR3 regions. First-round RT-PCR used HTBI primers; second-round multiplex PCR followed. Each CDR3 protein gets one entry after TCRdb re-called the multiplex PCR reads with MiXCR. The sample includes 1 million to 1.3 million distinct CDR3 sequences, about 35% of them seen just once. The material sequenced was peripheral blood or thyroid tissue (not recorded which). Receptors were obtained from an adult man with Graves' hyperthyroidism.

The chain carries TRBV7-8 and TRBJ1-5; D possibly corresponds to TRBD1 (6 bases). The germline V gene has CDR1 SGHVS and CDR2 FQNEAQ. V lost 6 bases and J lost 5, with 14 bases in between. The CDR3 has 14 amino acids. The DNA of the CDR3 is TGTGCCAGCAGTTCTGAGGGGGGGGATCAGCCCCAGCATTTT. This sequence encodes CASSSEGGDQPQHF.

This clonotype was picked up many times. The rearrangement links TRBV12-3 or TRBV12-4 to TRBJ1-4; no definite D call. Deletions cut 7 bases from V and 7 bases from J, with 10 bases between. CDR3 length: 12 residues. The CDR3 loop is CASTLSLEKLFF. Written as DNA, the CDR3 is TGTGCCAGCACCCTCTCACTTGAAAAACTGTTTTTT.

This clonotype was detected only a few times. This chain joins TRBV27 and TRBJ2-7; D gene uncertain. The CDR3 has 13 residues. The V end was cut by 3 bases, the J end by 3 bases, with 9 bases between. Germline CDR1 is MNHEY and CDR2 is SMNVEV (reference sequence). CDR3 residues: CASSFGVYYEQYF. The CDR3 region has the DNA TGTGCCAGCAGTTTTGGGGTCTACTACGAGCAGTACTTC.

V gene TRBV2 combines with J gene TRBJ2-7; D is uncertain. The ends were cut back, 8 bases at V and 7 bases at J, with 12 bases in the middle. In germline, CDR1 is SNHLY, CDR2 FYNNEI. The CDR3 covers 11 residues. The CDR3 loop reads CASGEGWEQYF. In nucleotides, the CDR3 is TGTGCCAGCGGGGAAGGCTGGGAGCAGTACTTC. Combining the CDR3 with reference TRBV2 and TRBJ2-7 gives the whole variable domain EPEVTQTPSHQVTQMGQEVILRCVPISNHLYFYWYRQILGQKVEFLVSFYNNEISEKSEIFDDQFSVERPDGSNFTLKIRSTKLEDSAMYFCASGEGWEQYFGPGTRLTVT.

This clonotype was counted ten times or more. Relative to the germline gene, one junction end is altered; a read error may explain this. The genes are TRBV24-1 and TRBJ2-5, with 13 positions matching TRBD2. The germline gives CDR1 KGHDR, CDR2 SFDVKD. The CDR3 runs 15 residues. The CDR3 DNA sequence: TGTGCCACAGGACTAGCGGGGGAGGTCCGGGAGACCCAGTACTTT. As protein: CATGLAGEVRETQYF.

About this clonotype itself: A junction end diverges from the germline sequence, so it may reflect a read error. V usage is TRBV29-1 and J usage is TRBJ2-5; D is unclear. Germline lookup yields CDR1 SQVTM and CDR2 ANQGSEA. The CDR3 sequence is 13 residues long. This chain's CDR3 is CSVESRLQETQSF. The CDR3 nucleotides are TGCAGCGTTGAGTCCCGCCTCCAAGAGACCCAGTCCTTC.

A few counts support this clonotype. The chain has TRBV12-3 or TRBV12-4 and TRBJ1-5, with D uncertain. This CDR3 has 13 amino acids. Trimming removed 3 bases from V and 7 bases from J, with 10 bases in between. The CDR3 DNA follows: TGTGCCAGCAGTTTGTTGGGGAGCCAGCCCCAGCATTTT. Its protein is CASSLLGSQPQHF.

This clonotype has ten or more counts. The chain recombines TRBV12-3 or TRBV12-4 with TRBJ1-4; 7 nucleotides match TRBD1. The J segment lost 8 bases and the V segment lost 3 bases, leaving 6 bases of the junction unmatched. The CDR3 loop spans 14 amino acids. The CDR3 DNA is TGTGCCAGCAGTTTGGGACAGCAAAACGAAAAACTGTTTTTT. Translated, it gives CASSLGQQNEKLFF.

In this sample, this clonotype turned up a few times. The gene calls are TRBV6-9 and TRBJ2-2; TRBD2 might be the D (5 bases). Per the germline V gene, CDR1 is MNHGY and CDR2 is SVAAGI. With 1 base removed from V and 3 bases from J, the gap between germline ends came to 9 bases. The length of the CDR3 is 15 residues. The CDR3 loop reads CASSYLRVDTGELFF. For the CDR3, the DNA is TGTGCCAGCAGTTATTTGCGGGTGGACACCGGGGAGCTGTTTTTT.

The sample holds many counts of this clonotype. This chain uses TRBV9 with TRBJ2-2; D call uncertain. CDR1 is SGDLS and CDR2 is YYNGEE in the germline V gene. This CDR3 comprises 15 residues. V was trimmed by 3 bases and J by 3 bases, leaving 12 bases between them. In nucleotides, the CDR3 is TGTGCCAGCAGCGGGAGATCGCGAGACACCGGGGAGCTGTTTTTT. Residues: CASSGRSRDTGELFF.

This chain uses TRBV6-2 or TRBV6-3 with TRBJ1-6, with D hard to call. This CDR3 is 15 amino acids long. The germline CDR1 and CDR2 sequences are MNHEY and SVGEGT. Deletions cut 6 bases from V and 7 bases from J, with 16 bases between. CDR3 DNA: TGTGCCAGCAGCTCCAGCCTGGAATCAAATTCACCCCTCCACTTT. This gives the protein CASSSSLESNSPLHF.

The V call is TRBV20-1, the J call TRBJ2-2; possibly TRBD2 for D (6 bases). The germline V gene has CDR1 DFQATT and CDR2 SNEGSKA (reference sequence). The V and J ends lost 3 bases and 1 base respectively, with 24 bases between them. The CDR3 extends over 19 amino acids. Here the CDR3 reads CSASPPGSGLKLNTGELFF. The CDR3 DNA sequence: TGCAGTGCTAGTCCGCCCGGTAGCGGTCTAAAACTGAACACCGGGGAGCTGTTTTTT.

In its sample, this clonotype was seen a few times. The chain employs TRBV19 and TRBJ1-5; D unclear. V shed 6 bases and J shed 7 bases, with 16 bases lying between them. Germline assignment: CDR1 LNHDA and CDR2 SQIVND (reference sequence). The CDR3 totals 14 residues. CDR3 bases: TGTGCCAGTAGCATGCAACCGTCAGCCCAGCCCCAGCATTTT. Amino acid sequence: CASSMQPSAQPQHF. Based on the CDR3 plus reference TRBV19 and TRBJ1-5, the full variable domain is DGGITQSPKYLFRKEGQNVTLSCEQNLNHDAMYWYRQDPGQGLRLIYYSQIVNDFQKGDIAEGYSVSREKKESFPLTVTSAQKNPTAFYLCASSMQPSAQPQHFGDGTRLSIL.

The J gene is TRBJ1-6, the V gene TRBV10-3, with 9 bases that match TRBD1. The germline gives CDR1 ENHRY, CDR2 SYGVKD. The CDR3 is 15 amino acids. V trimming: 4 bases; J trimming: 10 bases; junction bases outside the gene matches: 8. The CDR3 loop is CAISAGDRAGSPLHF. The DNA of the CDR3 is TGTGCCATCAGTGCGGGGGACAGGGCAGGATCACCCCTCCACTTT.

This clonotype was seen repeatedly, ten times or more. The chain combines TRBV20-1 with TRBJ2-7, with D maybe TRBD1 (6 bases). Trimming took 6 bases from V and 12 from J, leaving 15 bases between them. CDR3 length: 10 residues. Germline V CDR1 and CDR2: DFQATT, SNEGSKA (reference sequence). The chain's CDR3 is CSARDISSYF. The CDR3 DNA reads as TGCAGTGCCAGGGACATTTCGTCGTACTTC.

This clonotype was seen many times. This chain connects TRBV11-3 to TRBJ2-2; TRBD2 is a possible D gene (6 bases). This CDR3 has 13 amino acids. Germline-derived CDR1 and CDR2 are SGHNT and YENEEA. Trimming took off 2 bases at V and 6 bases at J, with 7 bases between the two ends. The chain's CDR3 is CASSLRGSGELFF. DNA of the CDR3: TGTGCCAGCAGCTTACGGGGGTCCGGGGAGCTGTTTTTT.

A remark on this clonotype: A read error may explain this, as a much larger clone is one base away. The J gene is TRBJ1-1, the V gene TRBV7-9; D unresolved. The CDR3 covers 12 residues. Germline CDR1 SEHNR, CDR2 FQNEAQ (reference sequence). CDR3 sequence (DNA): TGTGTCAGCAGCTGGGGTCTCACTGAAGCTTTCTTT. Translation gives CVSSWGLTEAFF.

The chain combines TRBV10-3 with TRBJ1-2; unclear D gene. CDR1 and CDR2 from the germline V gene are ENHRY and SYGVKD. The CDR3 length is 16 residues. V lost 0 bases and J lost 4, with 15 bases in between. The CDR3 DNA is TGTGCCATCAGTGAGTCGGCGGCCGTTATGAGCTATGGCTACACCTTC. Encoded protein: CAISESAAVMSYGYTF.

This chain joins TRBV12-3 or TRBV12-4 and TRBJ2-7, with 9 bases identical to TRBD2. The V and J ends lost 3 bases and 5 bases, in that order; junction bases with no gene match: 8. The CDR3 totals 15 residues. The DNA for the CDR3 is TGTGCCAGCAGTTTGGACCGGGGACTAGCCCACGAGCAGTACTTC. Protein: CASSLDRGLAHEQYF.

A remark on this clonotype: A much larger clonotype is one base distant, so this may be a read error. J is TRBJ2-2 and V is TRBV11-2, with D hard to call. Germline loops: CDR1 SGHAT, CDR2 FQNNGV. The CDR3 has 15 residues. CDR3 sequence (DNA): TGTGCCGGCAGCCAAGACCGAGGCCTCACCGGGGAGCTGTTTTTT. Protein sequence: CAGSQDRGLTGELFF.

This chain joins TRBV30 and TRBJ1-2; D is ambiguous. There are 11 residues in the CDR3. Germline V gene sequence: CDR1 GTSNPN, CDR2 SVGIG (reference sequence). Trimming pared 1 base from V and 8 bases from J, leaving 8 bases between. The CDR3 nucleotides are TGTGCCTGGAGTGGAGGGCCGGGCTACACCTTC. It codes for CAWSGGPGYTF.